This TCR beta chain was observed in a study of T cell responses to AZD1222 COVID-19 vaccine. About this clone: No antigen is known for it.

Produced via immunoSEQ multiplex PCR; TCRdb's table is partial and in-frame only. The repertoire holds 150,000 to 180,000 clones, with roughly nine tenths as singletons. General study points: No repertoire was sampled before or during the peak T cell response, only after it. The donor cohort was predominantly white British with a female majority, and clonal diversity may have been underestimated. In the spike-specific TCR repertoire, nearly half reportedly target unmutated variant regions.

Samples with a second dose at about 4 or about 12 weeks were pooled together. The J segment lost 4 bases and the V segment lost 6 bases, leaving 5 bases of the junction unmatched. In germline, CDR1 is MNHEY, CDR2 SVGAGI. The CDR3 loop spans 13 amino acids. This chain links TRBV6-5 with TRBJ2-7; 8 bases are a match to TRBD1. This TCR came from an adult who received the AZD1222 COVID-19 vaccine. The source was peripheral blood, collected 28 days after the second AZD1222 dose. CDR3: CASRRTGWYEQYF. The CDR3 DNA sequence: TGTGCCAGCAGGAGGACAGGGTGGTACGAGCAGTACTTC.